Described below is a single T cell receptor (beta chain) sequence and its context. Each cell subset's genomic DNA was divided evenly among several immunoSEQ plates. Data came from immunoSEQ multiplex PCR; TCRdb stores just in-frame clones and leaves some out. This sample carries nearly 750,000 clones, 72% of them seen once, and the ten largest clones take more than 1.5%. V was shortened by 4 bases and J by 2 bases, with 9 bases between the two germline ends. Germline CDR1 reads SQVTM; CDR2 reads ANQGSEA. This CDR3 is built from 12 residues. The data were obtained in a study of shared clonotypes between healthy human individuals. Study summary: A donor's plate count was three for CD4 naive and three for CD4 memory; CD8 naive had two and CD8 memory one.

This chain joins TRBV29-1 and TRBJ2-7; D might be TRBD2 (5 bases). The sample taken for sequencing was memory CD4+ T cells sorted from blood. Regarding subset: CD45RA-negative fraction. The clonotype comes from a woman aged 25-40 years in good health. The DNA for the CDR3 is TGCAGCGTTGTGCTAGCAACCTACGAGCAGTACTTC. Its translation: CSVVLATYEQYF.